This T cell receptor beta chain emerged from a study of human T cells and chemical hapten exposure. Whole-study results and caveats: Counts of TCRs expanded at PT1 correlated positively with patch test score.

The library labeled individual cDNA molecules by adding unique molecular identifiers to them. A single record per CDR3 protein comes from TCRdb applying MiXCR to the RACE reads. Of some 170,000 distinct CDR3 sequences detected, about a fifth appear once; the ten largest clones hold roughly 6.7%. Time point noted: patch test 1, 2 weeks after DPC sensitization. Described treatment: therapeutic diphenylcyclopropenone sensitization with weekly scalp DPC. This clonotype was seen a handful of times. Its target is unknown. V shed 2 bases and J shed 4 bases, with 10 bases lying between them. Germline lookup yields CDR1 SGHTA and CDR2 FQGNSA. CDR3 length: 14 residues.

The sequence was obtained from a woman between 45 and 65 years old with alopecia areata. Some clones in this sample may be carry-over from other donors' samples. The chain combines TRBV7-2 with TRBJ2-3; TRBD1 is a possible D gene (5 bases). Sequencing used whole blood, obtained in connection with sensitization to the hapten diphenylcyclopropenone (DPC). CDR3 DNA sequence: TGTGCCAGCAGCTTACAAACAGGTTCAGATACGCAGTATTTT. Its translation: CASSLQTGSDTQYF.